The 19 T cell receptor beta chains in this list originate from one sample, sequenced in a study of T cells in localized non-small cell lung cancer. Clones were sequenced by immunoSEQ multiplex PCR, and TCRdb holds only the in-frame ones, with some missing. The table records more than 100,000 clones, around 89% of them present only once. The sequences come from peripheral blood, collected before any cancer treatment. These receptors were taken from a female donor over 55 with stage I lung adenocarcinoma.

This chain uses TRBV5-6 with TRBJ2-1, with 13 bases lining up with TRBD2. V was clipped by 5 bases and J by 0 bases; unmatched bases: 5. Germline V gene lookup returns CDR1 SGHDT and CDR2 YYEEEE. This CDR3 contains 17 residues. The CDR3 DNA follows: TGTGCCAGCAGACTGGGACTAGCGGGAAGCTCCTACAATGAGCAGTTCTTC. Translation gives CASRLGLAGSSYNEQFF.

CDR3 sequence (DNA): TGCGCCAGCAGCTTGAAAGTCTCGGGTGGCACCGGGGAGCTGTTTTTT. This encodes CASSLKVSGGTGELFF. V and J are TRBV5-1 and TRBJ2-2; D not resolved. Germline V CDR1 and CDR2: SGHRS, YFSETQ. V dropped 1 base and J dropped 4 bases, with 14 bases sitting between them. The CDR3 loop spans 16 amino acids.

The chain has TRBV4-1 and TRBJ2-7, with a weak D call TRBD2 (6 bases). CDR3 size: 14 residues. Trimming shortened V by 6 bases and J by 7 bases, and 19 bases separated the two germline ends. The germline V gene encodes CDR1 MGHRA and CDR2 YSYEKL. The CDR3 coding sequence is TGCGCCAGCAGGATTGACCCGGGGGTGGGGGAGCAGTACTTC. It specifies CASRIDPGVGEQYF.

The CDR3 region has the DNA TGTGCCAGCAACTTAGGGGGTCAGCCCCAGCATTTT. Its translation is CASNLGGQPQHF. The chain uses TRBV6-1 and TRBJ1-5, with D tentatively TRBD1 (6 bases). This CDR3 has 12 residues. Trimming shortened V by 7 bases and J by 6 bases, and 10 bases separated the two germline ends. Germline values: CDR1 MNHNS, CDR2 SASEGT.

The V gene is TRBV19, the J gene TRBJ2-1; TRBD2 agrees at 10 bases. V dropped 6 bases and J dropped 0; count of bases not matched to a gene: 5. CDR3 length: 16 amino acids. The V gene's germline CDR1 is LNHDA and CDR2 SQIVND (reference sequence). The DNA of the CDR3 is TGTGCCAGTAGACTAGCGGGAAAGAGCTCCTACAATGAGCAGTTCTTC. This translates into CASRLAGKSSYNEQFF.

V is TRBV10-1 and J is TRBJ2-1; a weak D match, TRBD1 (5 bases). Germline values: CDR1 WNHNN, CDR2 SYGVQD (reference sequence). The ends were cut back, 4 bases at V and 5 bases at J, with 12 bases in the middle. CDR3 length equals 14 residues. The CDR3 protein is CASSARQIDNEQFF. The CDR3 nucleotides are TGCGCCAGCAGTGCCAGACAGATCGACAATGAGCAGTTCTTC.

CDR3 DNA sequence: TGTGCCACCTCAGGCCGGGACATGACCTACGAGCAGTACTTC. Translation gives CATSGRDMTYEQYF. This chain uses TRBV10-3 with TRBJ2-7, with TRBD1 as a possible D gene (6 bases). CDR1 is ENHRY, CDR2 SYGVKD, per germline. Trimming took off 10 bases at V and 2 bases at J, with 18 bases between the two ends. The CDR3 runs to 14 residues.

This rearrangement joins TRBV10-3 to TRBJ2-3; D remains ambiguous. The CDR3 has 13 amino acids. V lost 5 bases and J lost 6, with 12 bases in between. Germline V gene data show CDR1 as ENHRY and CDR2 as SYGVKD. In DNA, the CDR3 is TGTGCCATCAGTCCACCTTCCTTGGATACGCAGTATTTT. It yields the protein CAISPPSLDTQYF.

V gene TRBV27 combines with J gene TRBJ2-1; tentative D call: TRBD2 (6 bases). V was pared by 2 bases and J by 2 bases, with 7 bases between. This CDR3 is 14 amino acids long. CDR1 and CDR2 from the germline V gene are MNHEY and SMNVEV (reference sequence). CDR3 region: CASSLAGTYNEQFF. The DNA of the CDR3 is TGTGCCAGCAGTTTAGCGGGAACCTACAATGAGCAGTTCTTC.

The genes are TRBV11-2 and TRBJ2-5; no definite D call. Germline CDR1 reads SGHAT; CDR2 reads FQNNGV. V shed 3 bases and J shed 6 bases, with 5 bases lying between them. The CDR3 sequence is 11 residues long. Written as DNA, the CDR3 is TGTGCCAGCAGCTTTGGGAAGACCCAGTACTTC. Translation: CASSFGKTQYF.

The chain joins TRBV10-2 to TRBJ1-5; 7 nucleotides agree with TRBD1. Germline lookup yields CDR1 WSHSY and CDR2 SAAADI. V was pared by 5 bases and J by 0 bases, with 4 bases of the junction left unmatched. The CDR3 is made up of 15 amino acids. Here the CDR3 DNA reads TGCGCCAGCAGTAAGGGACAGCTTAGCAATCAGCCCCAGCATTTT. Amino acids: CASSKGQLSNQPQHF.

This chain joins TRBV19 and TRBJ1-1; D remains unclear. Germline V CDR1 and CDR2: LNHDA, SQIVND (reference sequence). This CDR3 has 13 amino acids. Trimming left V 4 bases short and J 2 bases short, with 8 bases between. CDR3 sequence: CASSNTRNTEAFF. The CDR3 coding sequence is TGTGCCAGTAGTAACACACGAAACACTGAAGCTTTCTTT.

The CDR3 sequence is CASSATGAGNTIYF. CDR3 DNA sequence: TGTGCCAGCAGCGCGACAGGGGCTGGAAACACCATATATTTT. The chain joins TRBV9 to TRBJ1-3; TRBD1 agrees at 8 bases. The germline CDR1 and CDR2 sequences are SGDLS and YYNGEE. The junction had 1 base not matched to a gene; V was cut back by 3 bases and J by 2 bases. The CDR3 has 14 amino acids. The whole variable domain, filled in from reference TRBV9 and TRBJ1-3, reads DSGVTQTPKHLITATGQRVTLRCSPRSGDLSVYWYQQSLDQGLQFLIQYYNGEERAKGNILERFSAQQFPDLHSELNLSSLELGDSALYFCASSATGAGNTIYFGEGSWLTVV.

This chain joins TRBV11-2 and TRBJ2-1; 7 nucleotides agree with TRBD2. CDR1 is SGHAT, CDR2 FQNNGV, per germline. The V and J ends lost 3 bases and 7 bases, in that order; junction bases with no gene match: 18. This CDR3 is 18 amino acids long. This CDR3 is CASSFLGSGSPPANEQFF. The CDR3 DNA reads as TGTGCCAGCAGCTTTCTGGGTAGCGGGTCTCCCCCCGCGAATGAGCAGTTCTTC. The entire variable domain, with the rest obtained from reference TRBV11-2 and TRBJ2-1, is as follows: EAGVAQSPRYKIIEKRQSVAFWCNPISGHATLYWYQQILGQGPKLLIQFQNNGVVDDSQLPKDRFSAERLKGVDSTLKIQPAKLEDSAVYLCASSFLGSGSPPANEQFFGPGTRLTVL.

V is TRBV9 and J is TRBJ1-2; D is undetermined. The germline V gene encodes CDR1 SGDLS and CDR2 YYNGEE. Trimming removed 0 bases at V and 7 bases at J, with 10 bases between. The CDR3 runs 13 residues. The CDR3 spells CASSVVVGSGYTF. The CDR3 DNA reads TGTGCCAGCAGCGTAGTTGTAGGGTCTGGCTACACCTTC. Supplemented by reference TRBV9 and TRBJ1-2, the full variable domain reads DSGVTQTPKHLITATGQRVTLRCSPRSGDLSVYWYQQSLDQGLQFLIQYYNGEERAKGNILERFSAQQFPDLHSELNLSSLELGDSALYFCASSVVVGSGYTFGSGTRLTVV.

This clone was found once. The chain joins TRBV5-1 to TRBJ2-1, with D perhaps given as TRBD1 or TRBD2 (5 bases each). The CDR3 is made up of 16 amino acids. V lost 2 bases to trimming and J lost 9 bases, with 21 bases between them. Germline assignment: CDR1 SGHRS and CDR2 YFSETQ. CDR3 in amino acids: CASSFFSGTVSGEQFF. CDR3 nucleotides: TGCGCCAGCAGCTTTTTCTCCGGGACGGTGTCGGGTGAGCAGTTCTTC.

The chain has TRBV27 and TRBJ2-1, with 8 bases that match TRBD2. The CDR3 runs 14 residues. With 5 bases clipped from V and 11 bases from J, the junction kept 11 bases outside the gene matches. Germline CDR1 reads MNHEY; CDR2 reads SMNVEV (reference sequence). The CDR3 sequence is CASSAGGLVGKQFF. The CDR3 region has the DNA TGTGCCAGCAGTGCTGGGGGACTAGTGGGAAAGCAGTTCTTC.

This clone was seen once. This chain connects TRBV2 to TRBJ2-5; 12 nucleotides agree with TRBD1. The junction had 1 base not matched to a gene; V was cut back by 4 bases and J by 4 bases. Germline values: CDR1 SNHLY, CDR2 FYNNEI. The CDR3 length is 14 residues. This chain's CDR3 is CASSGDRGRETQYF. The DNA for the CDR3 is TGTGCCAGCAGTGGGGACAGGGGGCGAGAGACCCAGTACTTC. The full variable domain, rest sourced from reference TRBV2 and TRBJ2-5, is EPEVTQTPSHQVTQMGQEVILRCVPISNHLYFYWYRQILGQKVEFLVSFYNNEISEKSEIFDDQFSVERPDGSNFTLKIRSTKLEDSAMYFCASSGDRGRETQYFGPGTRLLVL.

The CDR3 reads CASSFDREAQYF. The CDR3 nucleotides are TGTGCCAGCAGCTTCGACAGGGAGGCGCAGTATTTT. This chain connects TRBV7-9 to TRBJ2-3, with a tentative D call TRBD1 (7 bases). This CDR3 has 12 residues. With 3 bases removed from V and 10 bases from J, the gap between germline ends came to 11 bases. CDR1 and CDR2 (germline): SEHNR, FQNEAQ (reference sequence).